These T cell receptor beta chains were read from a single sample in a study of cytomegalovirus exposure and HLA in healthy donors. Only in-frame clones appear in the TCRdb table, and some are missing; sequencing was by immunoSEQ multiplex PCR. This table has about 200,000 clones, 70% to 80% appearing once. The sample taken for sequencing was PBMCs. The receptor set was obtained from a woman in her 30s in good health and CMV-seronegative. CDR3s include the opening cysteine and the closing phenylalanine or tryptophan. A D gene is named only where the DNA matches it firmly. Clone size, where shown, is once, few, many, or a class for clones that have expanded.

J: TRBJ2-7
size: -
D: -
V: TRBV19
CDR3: CASSVEGFYEQYF
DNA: TGTGCCAGTAGTGTCGAGGGCTTCTACGAGCAGTACTTC

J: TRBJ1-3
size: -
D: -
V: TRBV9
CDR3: CASSTVAGGRNTIYF
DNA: TGTGCCAGCAGCACCGTCGCCGGGGGTCGAAACACCATATATTTT

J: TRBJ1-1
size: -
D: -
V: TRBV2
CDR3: CASSEGGVTEAFF
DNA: TGTGCCAGCAGTGAAGGGGGGGTTACTGAAGCTTTCTTT

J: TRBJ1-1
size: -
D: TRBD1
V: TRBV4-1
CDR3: CASSQATGIEAFF
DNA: TGCGCCAGCAGCCAAGCGACAGGGATTGAAGCTTTCTTT

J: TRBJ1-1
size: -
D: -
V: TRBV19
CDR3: CASSPSGLERVPFF
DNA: TGTGCCAGTAGCCCATCCGGGTTAGAGCGAGTTCCTTTCTTT

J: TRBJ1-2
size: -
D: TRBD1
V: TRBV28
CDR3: CASSSEGQGKGGYTF
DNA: TGTGCCAGCAGCTCAGAGGGACAGGGGAAAGGCGGCTACACCTTC

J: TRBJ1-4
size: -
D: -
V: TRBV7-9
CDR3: CASSSPLAREGEKLFF
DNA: TGTGCCAGCAGCTCACCCCTAGCCAGGGAGGGAGAAAAACTGTTTTTT

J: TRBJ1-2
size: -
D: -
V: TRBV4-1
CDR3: CASSQDSANYGYTF
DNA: TGCGCCAGCAGCCAAGACAGCGCTAACTATGGCTACACCTTC

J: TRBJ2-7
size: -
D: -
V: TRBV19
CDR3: CASSTGLTYEQYF
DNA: TGTGCCAGTAGTACAGGATTAACCTACGAGCAGTACTTC

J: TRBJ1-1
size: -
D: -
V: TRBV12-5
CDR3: CASGLNPLDTEAFF
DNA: TGTGCTAGTGGTTTGAATCCCCTTGACACTGAAGCTTTCTTT

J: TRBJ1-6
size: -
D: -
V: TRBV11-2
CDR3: CASSRVAYNSPLHF
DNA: TGTGCCAGCAGCCGAGTCGCCTATAATTCACCCCTCCACTTT

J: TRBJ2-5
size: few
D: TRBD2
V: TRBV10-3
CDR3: CAISGSGGAETQYF
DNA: TGTGCCATCAGTGGAAGCGGGGGGGCAGAGACCCAGTACTTC

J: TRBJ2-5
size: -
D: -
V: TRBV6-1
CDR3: CASSDRQAGWETQYF
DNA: TGTGCCAGCAGTGATAGACAGGCTGGCTGGGAGACCCAGTACTTC

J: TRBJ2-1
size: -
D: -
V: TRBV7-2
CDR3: CASSEGVGYNEQFF
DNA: TGTGCCAGCAGCGAGGGGGTCGGTTACAATGAGCAGTTCTTC

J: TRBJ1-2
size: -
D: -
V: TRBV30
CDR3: CAWTKRFRTSDLYGYTF
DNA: TGTGCCTGGACGAAAAGATTTCGGACTTCCGACCTCTATGGCTACACCTTC

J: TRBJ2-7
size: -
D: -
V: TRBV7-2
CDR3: CASSLAHRDYDYEQYF
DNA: TGTGCCAGCAGCTTAGCCCACAGGGATTATGACTACGAGCAGTACTTC

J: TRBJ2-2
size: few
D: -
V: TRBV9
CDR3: CASSVMRATGELFF
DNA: TGTGCCAGCAGCGTGATGAGGGCCACCGGGGAGCTGTTTTTT

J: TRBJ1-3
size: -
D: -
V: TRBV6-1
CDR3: CASSRGPGNTIYF
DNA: TGTGCCAGCAGCAGGGGACCTGGAAACACCATATATTTT

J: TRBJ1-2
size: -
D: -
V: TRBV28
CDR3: CASTIDAGGTNYGYTF
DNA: TGTGCCAGCACCATCGACGCGGGAGGGACTAACTATGGCTACACCTTC